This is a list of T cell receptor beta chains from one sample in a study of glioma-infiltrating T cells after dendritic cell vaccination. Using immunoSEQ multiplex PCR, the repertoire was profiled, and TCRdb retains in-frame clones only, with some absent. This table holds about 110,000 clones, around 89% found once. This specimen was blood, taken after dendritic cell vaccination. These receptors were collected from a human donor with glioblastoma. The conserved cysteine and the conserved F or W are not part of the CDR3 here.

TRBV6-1 ASSELAGVSDTQY
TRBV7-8 ASRPSPGGGFNYGYT
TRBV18 ASSTMGQPNLGNTIY
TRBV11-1 ASSPAGNQETQY
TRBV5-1 ASSSSGSYQETQY
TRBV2 ASSGPLQYEQY
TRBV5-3 ARSFNPGQGAKYGYT
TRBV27 ASSSTGQPNSHSGANVLT
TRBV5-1 ASSLGANTGELF
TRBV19 ASRERPGGLNTEAF
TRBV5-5 ASSPGGGGKNNEQF
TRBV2 ASSLDRAASQETQY
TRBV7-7 ASSSGLAGGLSEQY
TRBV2 ASSGLAGQETQY
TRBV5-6 ASSLRTGVTDTQY
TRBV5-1 ASRGGTGRYEQY
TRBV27 ASSADRGSYNEQF
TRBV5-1 ASSLGGHGFR
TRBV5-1 ASSLTSTSGGVNEQF
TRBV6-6 ASSQGHSGNTIY
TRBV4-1 ASSQTDRAGNTIY
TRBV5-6 ASSLGQSNQPQH
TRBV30 AWSVRLLQGAHEQY
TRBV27 ASSFSGRLYEQY
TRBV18 ASSPEQGNTGELF
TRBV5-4 ASSPRGLAGGEETQY
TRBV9 ASSVAAGGLGTDTQY
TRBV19 ASSFTDRGQSNIQY
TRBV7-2 ASSLGGVITGELF
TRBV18 ASSPLGADSKETQY
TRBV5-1 ASSPGDEKLF
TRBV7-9 ASSLGYRGSSYEQY
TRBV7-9 ASSPLAGGSDEQF
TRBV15 ATSRDRGLETQY
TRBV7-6 ASSLASGAVLETQY
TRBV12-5 ASAPRAGGGNEQF
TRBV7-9 ASSLAQGTEAF
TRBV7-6 ATSGRGSTDTQY
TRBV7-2 ASSRTGTGGSYEQY
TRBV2 ASSEAGAGQGNTEAF
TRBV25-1 ASSLNMISSYNEQF
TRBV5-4 ASSPGGASGANEQF